These 8 T cell receptor beta chains share one sample of origin, sequenced in a study of T cells in Graves' hyperthyroidism and ophthalmopathy. Researchers took RNA transcripts and amplified the TCR beta CDR3 regions from them. Initially, a first-round RT-PCR of the TCR CDR3 employed the HTBI primer set. TCRdb itself ran the multiplex PCR reads through MiXCR, one entry per CDR3 protein. The sample gives 300,000 to 450,000 distinct CDR3 sequences, 15% to 17% of which show up once; around 30% is in the top ten. The sample was blood. These receptors were collected from a woman aged 18-29 years with Graves' hyperthyroidism that later progressed to Graves' ophthalmopathy.

The rearrangement uses TRBV28 and TRBJ1-2; 10 bases are shared with TRBD1. CDR1 and CDR2 (germline): MDHEN, SYDVKM. The CDR3 spans 15 residues. V gave up 5 bases and J gave up 6 bases; unmatched junction bases: 9. In DNA, the CDR3 is TGTGCCAGCAGTCCGTGGACAGGGGGAGTGGATGGCTACACCTTC. Its protein is CASSPWTGGVDGYTF.

This clonotype was observed a handful of times. The rearrangement links TRBV29-1 to TRBJ1-3, with 7 bases identical to TRBD1. V lost 6 bases to trimming and J lost 2 bases; unmatched junction nucleotides: 7. This CDR3 has 14 residues. Germline values: CDR1 SQVTM, CDR2 ANQGSEA. The CDR3 DNA follows: TGCAGCGTCCGGACAGGTCAAACTGGAAACACCATATATTTT. It encodes CSVRTGQTGNTIYF.

This clonotype occurred once. Just one base apart from a much larger clone, this may be a read error. The CDR3 sequence: CAGSPRTGEGGYTF. CDR3 sequence (DNA): TGCGCCGGCAGCCCGAGGACAGGGGAGGGTGGCTACACCTTC. The chain is built from TRBV4-1 and TRBJ1-2; 9 nucleotides line up with TRBD1. Germline V gene lookup returns CDR1 MGHRA and CDR2 YSYEKL. The CDR3 totals 14 residues.

This clonotype was recorded many times. CDR3 region: CSARTGGAYNEQFF. The CDR3 DNA reads as TGCAGTGCTAGGACAGGGGGTGCCTACAATGAGCAGTTCTTC. The chain links TRBV20-1 to TRBJ2-1; the match to TRBD1 covers 9 bases. V trimming: 3 bases; J trimming: 2 bases; junction bases outside the gene matches: 2. The germline V gene encodes CDR1 DFQATT and CDR2 SNEGSKA (reference sequence). This CDR3 is 14 amino acids long.

The chain couples TRBV2 to TRBJ1-5; TRBD1 matches at 9 bases. This CDR3 contains 15 residues. With V trimmed by 3 bases and J by 4 bases, 4 bases remained unmatched. Germline V gene lookup returns CDR1 SNHLY and CDR2 FYNNEI. This CDR3 reads CASSDLTGGNQPQHF. The CDR3 DNA reads TGTGCCAGCAGTGATTTGACAGGGGGAAATCAGCCCCAGCATTTT.

This clonotype was counted at least ten times. The J gene is TRBJ2-5, the V gene TRBV30, with D possibly matching TRBD1 (5 bases). The CDR3 runs to 13 residues. CDR1 and CDR2 from the germline V gene are GTSNPN and SVGIG (reference sequence). Between the trimmed V and J ends, which lost 2 bases and 1 base, there was a span of 8 bases. In nucleotides, the CDR3 is TGTGCCTGGAGTAAGGGGATCCAAGAGACCCAGTACTTC. Its protein is CAWSKGIQETQYF. Complete variable domain (other parts from reference TRBV30 and TRBJ2-5): SQTIHQWPATLVQPVGSPLSLECTVEGTSNPNLYWYRQAAGRGLQLLFYSVGIGQISSEVPQNLSASRPQDRQFILSSKKLLLSDSGFYLCAWSKGIQETQYFGPGTRLLVL.

This clonotype has ten or more counts. The chain has TRBV7-3 and TRBJ2-1, with TRBD2 matching over 9 bases. Germline trimming cut 0 bases from V and 5 bases from J; bases unmatched to any gene: 8. CDR3 length equals 17 residues. Germline V gives CDR1 SGHTA, CDR2 FQGTGA. CDR3 region: CASSLTGAVAGDNEQFF. The CDR3 coding sequence is TGTGCCAGCAGCTTAACAGGCGCGGTAGCGGGAGACAATGAGCAGTTCTTC.

This clonotype was observed many times. The chain links TRBV3-1 to TRBJ2-1, with TRBD2 identical over 9 bases. This CDR3 has 17 residues. J gave up 2 bases and V 3 bases, and 8 bases lay outside the gene matches. The V gene's germline CDR1 is LGHDT and CDR2 YNNKEL (reference sequence). The CDR3 DNA sequence: TGTGCCAGCAGCCATAATAGCGGGAGTGGGGCCTACAATGAGCAGTTCTTC. Protein sequence: CASSHNSGSGAYNEQFF.